The 3 T cell receptor beta chains in this list originate from one sample, sequenced in a study of Ad26.COV2.S vaccination and SARS-CoV-2 variants. Treatment of the sample: some 20 received Ad26.COV2.S at low or high dose, single or two shots; 5 received placebo; per-sample allocation not given. Day 63 following the first vaccine or placebo injection was when the samples were taken. Repertoires were generated with immunoSEQ multiplex PCR, while TCRdb's copy carries only in-frame clones and drops some. The repertoire includes 360,000 or so clones, around 86% of them detected once, and roughly 3.1% sits in the top ten. The input for sequencing was peripheral blood, taken in a trial of Ad26.COV2.S vaccine versus placebo. These receptors came from a person between 18 and 65 years old who received the Ad26.COV2.S COVID-19 vaccine or a placebo.

This chain connects TRBV7-9 to TRBJ1-1; unclear D gene. The germline V gene encodes CDR1 SEHNR and CDR2 FQNEAQ (reference sequence). The V gene lost 0 bases and the J gene lost 2 bases, with 4 bases spanning the gap. This CDR3 region has 13 residues. The CDR3 region is CASSLAENTEAFF. DNA for the CDR3: TGTGCCAGCAGCTTAGCAGAAAACACTGAAGCTTTCTTT. Full variable domain (missing parts from reference TRBV7-9 and TRBJ1-1): DTGVSQNPRHKITKRGQNVTFRCDPISEHNRLYWYRQTLGQGPEFLTYFQNEAQLEKSRLLSDRFSAERPKGSFSTLEIQRTEQGDSAMYLCASSLAENTEAFFGQGTRLTVV.

The chain couples TRBV19 to TRBJ1-5; maybe TRBD1 (6 bases). Trimming removed 7 bases from V and 7 bases from J, with 17 bases in between. Germline assignment: CDR1 LNHDA and CDR2 SQIVND (reference sequence). The CDR3 covers 14 residues. This chain's CDR3 is CASKGSGGGQPQHF. As DNA, the CDR3 is TGTGCCAGTAAAGGGTCGGGGGGCGGCCAGCCCCAGCATTTT.

The chain recombines TRBV5-1 with TRBJ2-7; D may be TRBD1 or TRBD2 (5 bases each). Germline CDR1 SGHRS, CDR2 YFSETQ. This CDR3 contains 14 residues. Trimming removed 4 bases at V and 7 bases at J, with 18 bases between. For the CDR3, the DNA is TGCGCCAGCAGCAGGGACCGCCCGGAGGAAGAGCAGTACTTC. Amino acid sequence: CASSRDRPEEEQYF.